This record concerns one T cell receptor beta chain sequence. The sample is drawn from a study of CD4 and CD8 cells across lung adenocarcinoma regions. Via MiXCR, TCRdb re-called the PCR reads, giving one row per CDR3 protein. In the table there are under 3,500 distinct CDR3 sequences, 35% to 55% of which are singletons. This receptor was obtained from a male donor with lung adenocarcinoma. The CD4 and CD8 labels of this study may be unreliable. The sample comprised CD8+ T cells from the center of a lung tumor.

CDR3 in DNA: TGTGCCAGCAGTTACGGAACTAAAGAAGGCTACACCTTC. Amino acid sequence: CASSYGTKEGYTF. The chain carries TRBV6-5 and TRBJ1-2; the D is unclear. CDR1 and CDR2 (germline): MNHEY, SVGAGI. The V end was cut by 2 bases, the J end by 8 bases, with 12 bases between. The CDR3 is 13 residues long.